Described below is a single T cell receptor beta chain sequence and its context. The antigen is not known. These data come from a study of a mutant IDH1 vaccine in newly diagnosed glioma. As for time point: baseline, week 1 (first vaccination visit). Described treatment: pre-vaccination baseline after standard-of-care therapy. Study results and limitations: It seemed that pseudoprogression was not linked to changes in the top peripheral T cell clonotypes.

The data were produced by immunoSEQ multiplex PCR, yet TCRdb's version contains in-frame clones alone and is incomplete. This sample has about 92,000 clones, with roughly four fifths found just once. Trimming cost V 3 bases and J 5 bases; bases outside gene matches: 1. Germline assignment: CDR1 MRHNA and CDR2 SNTAGT. The CDR3 has 13 residues. The sample here was PBMCs, taken from a glioma patient treated with radiotherapy, temozolomide or both. This sequence originates from a woman aged 50 to 65 with glioma. The gene calls are TRBV6-4 and TRBJ1-5; 7 bases are a match to TRBD1. The CDR3 protein is CASSETGDQPQHF. The CDR3 DNA reads TGTGCCAGCAGTGAAACAGGGGATCAGCCCCAGCATTTT.